This T cell receptor (beta chain) came from a study of control samples from healthy donors and cancer patients. The V and J ends lost 7 bases and 7 bases respectively, with 10 bases between them. This CDR3 region has 11 residues. Germline CDR1 reads MNHNY; CDR2 reads SVGAGI (reference sequence). Clones were read by immunoSEQ multiplex PCR, and TCRdb kept only the in-frame ones, dropping some. The sample holds roughly 200,000 clones; around 94% are singletons and the top ten take over 1.2%. Sequenced sample: blood. This receptor was obtained from a man aged 50-60 years in good health. The J gene is TRBJ1-1, the V gene TRBV6-6; D remains ambiguous. CDR3 region: CASTNGDEAFF. The DNA of the CDR3 is TGTGCCAGCACCAACGGCGATGAAGCTTTCTTT.